This paragraph covers one T cell receptor (beta chain) sequence. This clonotype was detected a few times. Its antigen is not yet known. Base qualities were left out, and no much larger clone turns up one base away. TCRdb shows the sequencer as Illumina HiSeq 2500. TCR beta libraries were prepared by quantitative 5'-RACE with molecular barcodes. The source study handled its data this way. A new computational method based on a probabilistic model of VDJ rearrangement was used to identify disease-linked TCR variants. In-frame beta chains were kept once TCRdb had trimmed the public reads at Q25 with fastp and called clones with MiXCR. Each entry is one CDR3 protein sequence, shown with its most common DNA and genes. The V and J calls come from TCRdb's annotation, not from the publication. Recorded for this sample are nearly 250,000 distinct CDR3 sequences; 30% to 40% of them occurred a single time. 3.5% to 4.5% of the sample is held by the ten biggest clonotypes.

The source of the sample is a study of CD8 T cells in ankylosing spondylitis (dated by TCRdb to 2016 to 2017). Describing the broader study: The study set out to find disease-linked TCR variants by profiling T cell receptor beta repertoires in ankylosing spondylitis patients and healthy donors. In total, the full study cohort was made up of some 110 healthy donors and about two dozen ankylosing spondylitis patients. Samples of peripheral blood were taken, and for ankylosing spondylitis patients, synovial fluid was collected as well.

Overall study results and their limits: Blood from ankylosing spondylitis patients appeared to be characterized by a TCR beta motif composed of eight highly homologous amino acid variants. The disease-linked clones had a CD8+ phenotype and were found at relatively low frequencies in peripheral blood. Some motif variants were previously reported in synovial fluid and blood of reactive arthritis patients, suggesting common disease-initiation mechanisms. Significant enrichment of the disease-linked clones was reported in matched synovial fluid samples from ankylosing spondylitis patients.

The trim is 6 bases for V and 2 bases for J, with a gap of 18 bases between the germline ends. The CDR3 spans 16 residues, from the cysteine through the phenylalanine. The kept DNA is CDR3 alone, 48 bases in frame from the first base. Recombination linked TRBV12-3 or TRBV12-4 to TRBJ2-3; the D assignment is uncertain and may be TRBD1 or TRBD2, with 5 bases supporting each. The sample taken for sequencing was blood, either unsorted or a sorted T cell fraction (not recorded which). The clonotype comes from a male donor with ankylosing spondylitis or in good health (not recorded which). The DNA reads TGTGCCAGCAGCCCTGGGGGAGCGGTGACCACAGATACGCAGTATTTT. Its coded protein is CASSPGGAVTTDTQYF.